This entry lists 32 T cell receptor beta chains sequenced from one sample in a study of blood T cells in healthy people across ages. A sample-barcoded 5' primer and a J-beta primer mix were used in a second PCR of roughly 6 to 11 cycles. TCRdb re-analysed the 5' RACE reads in MiXCR, keeping a single row per CDR3 protein. This repertoire shows about 1.6 million distinct CDR3 sequences, around 36% found once; its top ten account for about 11%. The specimen sequenced was blood. The receptor set was obtained from a woman in her 30s in good health.

CDR3: CAISQQRGGPGEQYF. For the CDR3, the DNA is TGTGCCATCAGCCAACAGCGGGGGGGCCCCGGTGAGCAGTACTTC. V is TRBV10-3 and J is TRBJ2-5, with 10 bases that match TRBD2. CDR1 and CDR2 from the germline V gene are ENHRY and SYGVKD. This CDR3 spans 15 amino acids. The V segment lost 6 bases and the J segment 11 bases; nucleotides outside the gene matches: 15.

The chain has TRBV12-3 or TRBV12-4 and TRBJ1-1, with a possible D match to TRBD1 (5 bases). V lost 3 bases and J lost 3, with 17 bases in between. CDR3 length: 16 residues. CDR3 sequence reads: CASSFTRGRGHTEAFF. CDR3 sequence (DNA): TGTGCCAGCAGTTTCACCCGGGGACGGGGTCACACTGAAGCTTTCTTT.

The chain carries TRBV28 and TRBJ2-5, with TRBD2 matching 7 bases. The last part of the DNA fits TRBJ2-7 better; the J call may be wrong. The CDR3 is 16 residues long. Germline V gives CDR1 MDHEN, CDR2 SYDVKM. CDR3 region: CASSPQAGPNSYEQYF. The CDR3, as DNA: TGTGCCAGCAGTCCCCAAGCGGGGCCCAACTCCTACGAGCAGTACTTC.

This clonotype was counted many times. The genes are TRBV5-1 and TRBJ2-1; 9 bases are a match to TRBD2. There are 16 residues in the CDR3. The V gene's germline CDR1 is SGHRS and CDR2 YFSETQ. V trimming: 0 bases; J trimming: 0 bases; junction bases outside the gene matches: 1. The CDR3 DNA reads TGCGCCAGCAGCTTGGTAGCGGGGGCCTCCTACAATGAGCAGTTCTTC. Translating gives CASSLVAGASYNEQFF. The full variable domain, rest sourced from reference TRBV5-1 and TRBJ2-1, is KAGVTQTPRYLIKTRGQQVTLSCSPISGHRSVSWYQQTPGQGLQFLFEYFSETQRNKGNFPGRFSGRQFSNSRSEMNVSTLELGDSALYLCASSLVAGASYNEQFFGPGTRLTVL.

This clonotype was observed a handful of times. This chain connects TRBV6-1 to TRBJ1-2; 7 nucleotides align to TRBD1. The length of the CDR3 is 15 residues. Germline V gene lookup returns CDR1 MNHNS and CDR2 SASEGT. Trimming at V came to 7 bases and at J to 8 bases, leaving 16 bases not matched to a gene. The CDR3 region is CASIERDSLGRGYTF. In DNA, the CDR3 is TGTGCCAGCATCGAGCGGGACAGTCTAGGTCGGGGCTACACCTTC.

This chain links TRBV3-1 with TRBJ2-3, with 7 bases fitting TRBD1. The CDR3 has 15 amino acids. Germline CDR1 is LGHDT and CDR2 is YNNKEL (reference sequence). Unmatched junction bases numbered 9, after V lost 3 bases and J lost 6 bases. In DNA form, the CDR3 reads TGTGCCAGCAGCCACCGGGACAGACGCTTGGATACGCAGTATTTT. It codes for CASSHRDRRLDTQYF.

The chain employs TRBV5-1 and TRBJ2-3, with 7 bases lining up with TRBD2. Germline CDR1 and CDR2: SGHRS and YFSETQ. The CDR3 contains 15 residues. Losses at the gene ends were 3 bases for V and 5 bases for J; bases not matched to a gene: 9. CDR3 sequence reads: CASSWKGAGVDTQYF. CDR3 nucleotides: TGCGCCAGCAGCTGGAAAGGCGCGGGAGTAGATACGCAGTATTTT. Looking up the rest from reference TRBV5-1 and TRBJ2-3 gives the full variable domain: KAGVTQTPRYLIKTRGQQVTLSCSPISGHRSVSWYQQTPGQGLQFLFEYFSETQRNKGNFPGRFSGRQFSNSRSEMNVSTLELGDSALYLCASSWKGAGVDTQYFGPGTRLTVL.

The chain carries TRBV30 and TRBJ1-1; TRBD1 is a possible D gene (5 bases). Germline V gives CDR1 GTSNPN, CDR2 SVGIG (reference sequence). Deletions cut 8 bases from V and 3 bases from J, with 13 bases between. The CDR3 runs 12 residues. This chain's CDR3 is CAVPIGDTEAFF. DNA of the CDR3: TGTGCCGTACCTATAGGGGACACTGAAGCTTTCTTT.

In this sample, this clonotype turned up a few times. CDR3 nucleotides: TGTGCCAGCAGTTGGGAACAGGGGGGAGAGACCCAGTACTTC. Protein: CASSWEQGGETQYF. The chain has TRBV12-3 or TRBV12-4 and TRBJ2-5; 8 bases match TRBD1. The J segment lost 4 bases and the V segment lost 4 bases, leaving 5 bases of the junction unmatched. The CDR3 runs 14 residues.

In this sample, this clonotype turned up many times. The V call is TRBV15, the J call TRBJ2-5, with D uncertain. This CDR3 region has 16 residues. CDR1 and CDR2 from the germline V gene are LNHNV and YYDKDF (reference sequence). V was pared by 3 bases and J by 5 bases, with 19 bases between. This CDR3 is CATSSAFFGRPETQYF. DNA of the CDR3: TGTGCCACCAGCAGCGCCTTTTTCGGCAGACCTGAGACCCAGTACTTC.

Turning to this clonotype: This may be a read error: a much more frequent sequence differs by one nucleotide. The V gene is TRBV5-1, the J gene TRBJ2-3; 7 bases are shared with TRBD2. CDR1 and CDR2 from the germline V gene are SGHRS and YFSETQ. The CDR3 length is 17 residues. The CDR3 region has the DNA TGCGCCAGCAGCCGGGACTCCCCGTATCGGGCGGGAGATATGCAGTATTTT. Translated: CASSRDSPYRAGDMQYF.

This clonotype has a handful of counts. V gene TRBV27 combines with J gene TRBJ2-7; D may be TRBD1 (6 bases). The V end was cut by 8 bases, the J end by 0 bases, with 17 bases between. Germline V gene data show CDR1 as MNHEY and CDR2 as SMNVEV (reference sequence). This CDR3 contains 15 residues. The CDR3 DNA reads as TGTGCCAGCCAGACCACAGGGTTCAGCTCCTACGAGCAGTACTTC. Its protein is CASQTTGFSSYEQYF.

The J gene is TRBJ2-7, the V gene TRBV12-3 or TRBV12-4, with D uncertain. V was pared by 6 bases and J by 3 bases, with 9 bases between. The length of the CDR3 is 12 residues. In DNA, the CDR3 is TGTGCCAGCAGCCGCTTAAACTACGAGCAGTACTTC. Translation: CASSRLNYEQYF.

With regard to this clonotype: One junction end does not reproduce the germline sequence, and a read error may be involved. The chain couples TRBV5-1 to TRBJ2-3; no reliable D call. The CDR3 sequence is 12 residues long. Per the germline V gene, CDR1 is SGHRS and CDR2 is YFSETQ. The CDR3 sequence: CAGSSPGDTQYF. DNA of the CDR3: TGCGCCGGCAGCTCCCCCGGAGATACGCAGTATTTT.

This clonotype was observed a handful of times. This chain joins TRBV7-2 and TRBJ2-1; no clear D. The CDR3 contains 14 residues. Between the trimmed V and J ends, which lost 7 bases and 0 bases, there was a span of 10 bases. The germline V gene encodes CDR1 SGHTA and CDR2 FQGNSA. This chain's CDR3 is CASIPGDSYNEQFF. The CDR3 nucleotides are TGTGCCAGCATCCCCGGTGACTCCTACAATGAGCAGTTCTTC.

The chain employs TRBV29-1 and TRBJ1-4; 7 nucleotides align to TRBD1. Trimming cost V 4 bases and J 6 bases; bases outside gene matches: 8. This CDR3 contains 14 residues. Germline CDR1 reads SQVTM; CDR2 reads ANQGSEA. CDR3 in DNA: TGCAGCGTTGCAGGGACAGATACTGATGAAAAACTGTTTTTT. This translates into CSVAGTDTDEKLFF. The full variable domain, with the rest looked up from reference TRBV29-1 and TRBJ1-4, is SAVISQKPSRDICQRGTSLTIQCQVDSQVTMMFWYRQQPGQSLTLIATANQGSEATYESGFVIDKFPISRPNLTFSTLTVSNMSPEDSSIYLCSVAGTDTDEKLFFGSGTQLSVL.

Turning to this clonotype: Being one base from a much bigger clone, this may be a read error. The rearrangement uses TRBV6-6 and TRBJ1-6, with unresolved D. The CDR3 runs 16 residues. CDR1 is MNHNY, CDR2 SVGAGI, per germline (reference sequence). CDR3 sequence reads: CTSRSPPGHYNSPLHF. The DNA of the CDR3 is TGTACCAGCAGAAGTCCACCCGGTCACTATAATTCACCCCTCCACTTT.

The V and J genes are TRBV12-3 or TRBV12-4 and TRBJ2-1, with unresolved D. This CDR3 contains 14 residues. The V end lost 6 bases, the J end lost 6 bases, and 15 bases lay between the germline ends. The chain's CDR3 is CASSPPPLGNEQFF. DNA of the CDR3: TGTGCCAGCAGCCCCCCCCCGTTAGGCAATGAGCAGTTCTTC.

This chain connects TRBV27 to TRBJ1-1, with TRBD1 as a possible D gene (5 bases). The CDR3 runs 15 residues. The germline CDR1 and CDR2 sequences are MNHEY and SMNVEV (reference sequence). V was pared by 1 base and J by 1 base, with 10 bases between. The CDR3 bases are TGTGCCAGCAGTTTATGGGGGGGAGCGAACACTGAAGCTTTCTTT. Translated, it gives CASSLWGGANTEAFF.

The genes are TRBV5-1 and TRBJ2-3, with D hard to call. CDR1 is SGHRS, CDR2 YFSETQ, per germline. The CDR3 sequence is 15 residues long. V shed 0 bases and J shed 0 bases, with 8 bases lying between them. The CDR3 DNA sequence: TGCGCCAGCAGCTTGGCATGGCAGAGCACAGATACGCAGTATTTT. Translating gives CASSLAWQSTDTQYF.

This clonotype was counted only a few times. This chain joins TRBV5-1 and TRBJ2-7; D assignment may be TRBD1 or TRBD2 (5 bases each). Trimming removed 0 bases from V and 5 bases from J, with 18 bases in between. Germline V lookup: CDR1 SGHRS, CDR2 YFSETQ. The CDR3 contains 16 residues. The CDR3 sequence is CASSLGRGAVGDEQYF. The CDR3 nucleotides read TGCGCCAGCAGCTTGGGCCGTGGGGCCGTCGGGGACGAGCAGTACTTC.

Of note for this clonotype: A clone one base away is much larger, so this may be a read error. V gene TRBV7-6 combines with J gene TRBJ2-1; perhaps D is TRBD1 or TRBD2 (5 bases each). Germline V CDR1 and CDR2: SGHVS, FNYEAQ. The V and J ends lost 0 bases and 8 bases respectively, with 14 bases between them. The CDR3 is 15 residues long. The DNA of the CDR3 is TGTGCCAGCAGCTTAGCTTGGTCTAGCAGGGATGAGCAGTTCTTC. This translates into CASSLAWSSRDEQFF.

The CDR3 spells CASSPPERGEQFF. In nucleotides, the CDR3 is TGTGCCAGCTCACCACCCGAGCGGGGAGAGCAGTTCTTC. This chain joins TRBV18 and TRBJ2-1, with 7 bases fitting TRBD2. Germline V CDR1 and CDR2: KGHSH, LQKENI. The CDR3 spans 13 residues. V was clipped by 0 bases and J by 10 bases; unmatched bases: 3.

Only a few counts were recorded for this clonotype. CDR3: CASSFLETQFF. The CDR3 nucleotides read TGTGCCAGCAGCTTTCTAGAGACCCAGTTCTTC. The chain has TRBV7-2 and TRBJ2-1; D call uncertain. Trimming cost V 3 bases and J 13 bases, with 10 bases left between them. Germline CDR1 SGHTA, CDR2 FQGNSA. The CDR3 contains 11 residues.

The chain carries TRBV7-6 and TRBJ2-6; perhaps TRBD2 as D (6 bases). CDR1 SGHVS and CDR2 FNYEAQ come from the germline V gene. The germline V and J ends were trimmed by 5 bases and 1 base, with 24 bases remaining between them. The CDR3 length is 20 residues. The CDR3 region has the DNA TGTGCCAGCAGCGGCCCATCGGAGGGTCATTCCCCGTCTGGGGCCAACGTCCTGACTTTC. Protein product: CASSGPSEGHSPSGANVLTF.

Points on this clonotype: Since a much larger clone is just one base distant, this may be a read error. The chain is built from TRBV7-9 and TRBJ2-7; no definite D call. The CDR3 spans 13 residues. Germline CDR1 reads SEHNR; CDR2 reads FQNEAQ (reference sequence). The V end lost 3 bases, the J end lost 4 bases, and 10 bases lay between the germline ends. The CDR3 is CASSLWAEYEQYF. In DNA, the CDR3 is TGTGCCAGCAGCTTGTGGGCTGAGTACGAGCAGTACTTC.

The V and J genes are TRBV20-1 and TRBJ2-5; tentatively, D is TRBD2 (6 bases). The CDR3 has 15 residues. The V gene lost 1 base and the J gene lost 2 bases, with 14 bases spanning the gap. Germline V gene sequence: CDR1 DFQATT, CDR2 SNEGSKA (reference sequence). The CDR3 bases are TGCAGTGCTAGAGCCGCCGGGACTGTACAAGAGACCCAGTACTTC. Encoded protein: CSARAAGTVQETQYF.

This clonotype was counted between two and nine times. The rearrangement uses TRBV12-3 or TRBV12-4 and TRBJ2-1; D remains ambiguous. The CDR3 is made up of 12 amino acids. Trimming shortened V by 2 bases and J by 6 bases, and 5 bases separated the two germline ends. In nucleotides, the CDR3 is TGTGCCAGCAGTTTAATGAGCAATGAGCAGTTCTTC. Its translation: CASSLMSNEQFF.

This clonotype was detected a few times. The chain couples TRBV6-8 to TRBJ2-7, with D possibly being TRBD2 (7 bases). This CDR3 has 12 amino acids. The germline gives CDR1 MNHGY, CDR2 SAAAGT. The CDR3 region has the DNA TGTGGCGGCGGGGGCAACCCCTACGAGCAGTACTTC. Amino acid sequence: CGGGGNPYEQYF.

The gene calls are TRBV6-4 and TRBJ2-3; 14 bases match TRBD2. J lost 3 bases, V lost 6 bases, and 8 bases had no gene match. This CDR3 is built from 17 residues. Germline CDR1 MRHNA, CDR2 SNTAGT. CDR3 loop: CASSPGTSGRETDTQYF. The CDR3 coding sequence is TGTGCCAGCAGCCCGGGGACTAGCGGGAGAGAAACAGATACGCAGTATTTT.

This CDR3 is CASSEASGPYYEQYF. CDR3 DNA: TGTGCCAGCAGTGAAGCTAGCGGGCCTTACTACGAGCAGTACTTC. The chain carries TRBV6-1 and TRBJ2-5; 7 nucleotides agree with TRBD2. The J call could be wrong; TRBJ2-7 is a better fit for the DNA end. This CDR3 is 15 amino acids long. Germline CDR1 and CDR2: MNHNS and SASEGT.

This clonotype has more than one count but fewer than ten. This rearrangement joins TRBV4-1 to TRBJ2-7; possibly TRBD2 for D (6 bases). The ends were cut back, 0 bases at V and 0 bases at J, with 12 bases in the middle. The CDR3 length is 16 residues. Per germline, CDR1 MGHRA and CDR2 YSYEKL. This CDR3 is CASSQDARGYSYEQYF. The DNA of the CDR3 is TGCGCCAGCAGCCAAGATGCGCGGGGATACTCCTACGAGCAGTACTTC.